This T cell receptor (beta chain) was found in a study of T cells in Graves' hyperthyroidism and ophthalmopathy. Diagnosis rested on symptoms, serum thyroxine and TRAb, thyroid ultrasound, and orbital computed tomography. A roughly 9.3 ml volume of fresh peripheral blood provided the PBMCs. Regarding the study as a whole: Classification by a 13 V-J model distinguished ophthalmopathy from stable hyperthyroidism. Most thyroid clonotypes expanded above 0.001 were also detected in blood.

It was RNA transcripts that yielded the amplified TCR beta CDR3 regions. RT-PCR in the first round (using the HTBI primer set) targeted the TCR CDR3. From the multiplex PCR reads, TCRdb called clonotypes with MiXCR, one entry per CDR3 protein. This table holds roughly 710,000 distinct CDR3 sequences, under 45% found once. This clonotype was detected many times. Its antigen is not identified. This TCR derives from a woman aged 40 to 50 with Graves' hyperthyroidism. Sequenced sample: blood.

The CDR3 protein is CSVVAGGDEKLFF. The CDR3 DNA reads as TGCAGCGTTGTGGCGGGGGGAGATGAAAAACTGTTTTTT. The chain links TRBV29-1 to TRBJ1-4; a weak D match, TRBD1 (5 bases). The CDR3 loop spans 13 amino acids. Looked up from germline, CDR1 is SQVTM and CDR2 is ANQGSEA. The V end lost 4 bases, the J end lost 6 bases, and 12 bases lay between the germline ends.